The rows below give T cell receptor beta chains drawn from one sample of a study of blood T cell repertoires in COVID-19. The assay was immunoSEQ multiplex PCR, and TCRdb's table has in-frame clones only and misses some. Among about 180,000 clones listed, around 86% were seen once. Sequenced material: PBMCs or T cells enriched from blood (not recorded which). Receptor source: a woman aged 25 to 39 who had recovered from COVID-19. CDR3s leave out the opening cysteine and the closing phenylalanine or tryptophan.

TRBV7-2	TRBJ2-2	14	ASSRPGQGKTGELF
TRBV5-4	TRBJ1-3	12	ASGGQTSGNTIY
TRBV15	TRBJ2-1	14	ATSRKTGTSYNEQF
TRBV27	TRBJ2-1	12	ASSLGQSDNEQF
TRBV11-2	TRBJ2-3	15	ASSPGRTSGSTDTQY
TRBV19	TRBJ2-5	11	ASSIASGETQY
TRBV7-9	TRBJ2-1	16	ASSLPGGRAPIIDEQF
TRBV7-8	TRBJ2-1	15	ASSFPPGSGRVDEQF
TRBV19	TRBJ2-6	20	ASSIKYYPGQPLRSGANVLT
TRBV28	TRBJ2-7	15	ASRGQGASPPLYEQY
TRBV2	TRBJ1-2	12	ASSEVRGGYGYT
TRBV4-1	TRBJ2-3	13	ASSQEGAGADTQY
TRBV2	TRBJ2-2	13	ATAASGSFTGELF
TRBV5-5	TRBJ2-5	14	ASSQVPGQVGETQY
TRBV28	TRBJ2-7	12	ASSFGGAPYEQY
TRBV7-9	TRBJ2-7	10	ASSPIRYEQY
TRBV5-8	TRBJ2-1	13	ASSLAASGYNEQF
TRBV5-1	TRBJ2-1	14	ASSREGSSSYNEQF
TRBV28	TRBJ1-1	11	ASNLRQFTEAF
TRBV28	TRBJ2-1	12	ASSYSSSYNEQF
TRBV5-1	TRBJ2-2	13	ASSRSAEITGELF
TRBV18	TRBJ1-1	15	ASSPPPGGIMNTEAF
TRBV28	TRBJ1-1	12	ASSSPGQNTEAF
TRBV13	TRBJ1-1	10	ASSLERTEAF
TRBV13	TRBJ2-7	12	ASSSGQTLYEQY
TRBV4-2	TRBJ2-1	12	ASSLARSANEQF
TRBV7-6	TRBJ1-1	9	ASSSQTRAF
TRBV5-4	TRBJ2-5	14	ASSFPGLAVQETQY
TRBV11-2	TRBJ2-2	14	ASSSQTGMNTGELF
TRBV30	TRBJ1-4	12	AWSVPGGYEKLF
TRBV6-5	TRBJ2-2	12	ASRRGQNTGELF
TRBV27	TRBJ2-3	17	ASSSYGAGGPGYTDTQY
TRBV5-1	TRBJ2-7	13	ASSPGQGASYEQY
TRBV5-1	TRBJ2-5	13	ASSLDRGVQETQY
TRBV2	TRBJ2-7	12	ASSEGTGFHEQY
TRBV6-5	TRBJ1-5	13	ASSYGFGDNQPQH
TRBV28	TRBJ1-4	9	ASSSDRLLF
TRBV5-4	TRBJ2-7	13	ASSLRSEGHYEQY
TRBV6-1	TRBJ2-1	13	ASTITGTGSNEQF
TRBV7-7	TRBJ2-5	12	ASSRQGGQETQY
TRBV5-1	TRBJ2-1	12	ASTGLAEVNEQF
TRBV19	TRBJ2-1	14	ASMGSGRAFWDEQF